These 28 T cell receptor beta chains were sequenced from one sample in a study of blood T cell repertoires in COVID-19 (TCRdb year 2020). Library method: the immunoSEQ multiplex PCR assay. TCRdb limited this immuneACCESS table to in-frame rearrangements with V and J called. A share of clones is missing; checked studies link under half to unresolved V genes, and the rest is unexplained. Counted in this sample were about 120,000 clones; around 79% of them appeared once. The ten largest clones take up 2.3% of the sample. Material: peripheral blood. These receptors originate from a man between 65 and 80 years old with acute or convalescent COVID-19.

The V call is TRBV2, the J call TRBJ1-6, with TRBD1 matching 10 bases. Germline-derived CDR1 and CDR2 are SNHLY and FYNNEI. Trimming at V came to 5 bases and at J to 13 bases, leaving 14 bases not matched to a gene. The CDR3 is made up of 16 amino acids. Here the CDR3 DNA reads TGTGCCAGCAGTAGTCCCGGGACAGGGGTCGGTAACCCCCTCCACTTT. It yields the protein CASSSPGTGVGNPLHF.

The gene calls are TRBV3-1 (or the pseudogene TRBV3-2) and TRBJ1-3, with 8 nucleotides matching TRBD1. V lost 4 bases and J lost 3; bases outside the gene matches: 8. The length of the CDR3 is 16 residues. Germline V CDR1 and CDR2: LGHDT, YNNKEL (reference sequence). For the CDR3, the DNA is TGTGCCAGCAGCCGTTCTACTACAGGGGGTGGAAACACCATATATTTT. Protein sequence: CASSRSTTGGGNTIYF.

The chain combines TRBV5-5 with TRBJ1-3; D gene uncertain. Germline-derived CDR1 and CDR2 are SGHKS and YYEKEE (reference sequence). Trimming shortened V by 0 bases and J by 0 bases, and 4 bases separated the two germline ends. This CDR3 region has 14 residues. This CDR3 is CASSLGGSGNTIYF. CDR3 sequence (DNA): TGTGCCAGCAGCTTGGGCGGCTCTGGAAACACCATATATTTT.

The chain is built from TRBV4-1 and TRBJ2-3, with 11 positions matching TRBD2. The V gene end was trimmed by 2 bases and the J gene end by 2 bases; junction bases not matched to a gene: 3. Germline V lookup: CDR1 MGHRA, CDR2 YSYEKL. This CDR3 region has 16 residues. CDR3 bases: TGCGCCAGCAGCCAAAATAGCGGGGGGGCCACAGATACGCAGTATTTT. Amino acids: CASSQNSGGATDTQYF.

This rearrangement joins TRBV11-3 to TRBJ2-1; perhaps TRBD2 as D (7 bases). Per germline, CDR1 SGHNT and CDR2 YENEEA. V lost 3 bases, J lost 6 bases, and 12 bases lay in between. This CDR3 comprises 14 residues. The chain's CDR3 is CASSLGGPSNEQFF. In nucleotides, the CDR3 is TGTGCCAGCAGCTTGGGGGGGCCTAGCAATGAGCAGTTCTTC.

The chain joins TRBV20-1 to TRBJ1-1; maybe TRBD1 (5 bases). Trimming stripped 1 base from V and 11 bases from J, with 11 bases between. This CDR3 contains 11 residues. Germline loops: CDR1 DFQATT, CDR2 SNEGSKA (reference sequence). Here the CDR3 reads CSARGEGRAFF. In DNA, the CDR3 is TGCAGTGCTAGAGGGGAGGGGAGGGCTTTCTTT.

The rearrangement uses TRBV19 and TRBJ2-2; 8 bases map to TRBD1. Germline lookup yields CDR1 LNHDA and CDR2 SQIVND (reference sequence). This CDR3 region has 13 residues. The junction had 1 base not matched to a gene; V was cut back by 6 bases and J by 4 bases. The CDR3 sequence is CASSDRGTGELFF. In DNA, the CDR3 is TGTGCCAGTAGCGACAGGGGCACCGGGGAGCTGTTTTTT.

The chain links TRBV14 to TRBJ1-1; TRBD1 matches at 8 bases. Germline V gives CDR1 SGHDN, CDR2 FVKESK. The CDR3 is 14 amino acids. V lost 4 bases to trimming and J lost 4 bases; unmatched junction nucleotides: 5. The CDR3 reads CASSLRTGSTEAFF. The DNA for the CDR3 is TGTGCCAGCAGCCTTCGGACAGGGAGCACTGAAGCTTTCTTT.

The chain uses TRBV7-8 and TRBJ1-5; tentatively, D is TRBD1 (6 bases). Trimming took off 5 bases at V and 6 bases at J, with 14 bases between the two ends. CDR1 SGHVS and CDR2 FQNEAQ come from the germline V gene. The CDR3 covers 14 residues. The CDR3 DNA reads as TGTGCCAGCAGCCTGATTCAGGGGCGTCAGCCCCAGCATTTT. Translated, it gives CASSLIQGRQPQHF. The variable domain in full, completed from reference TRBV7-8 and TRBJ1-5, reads GAGVSQSPRYKVAKRGQDVALRCDPISGHVSLFWYQQALGQGPEFLTYFQNEAQLDKSGLPSDRFFAERPEGSVSTLKIQRTQQEDSAVYLCASSLIQGRQPQHFGDGTRLSIL.

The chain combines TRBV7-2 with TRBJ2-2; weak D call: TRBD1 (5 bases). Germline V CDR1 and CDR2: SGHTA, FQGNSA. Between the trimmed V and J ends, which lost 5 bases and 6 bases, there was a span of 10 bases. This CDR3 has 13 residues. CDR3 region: CASSRRVPGELFF. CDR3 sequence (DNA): TGTGCCAGCAGCCGCAGGGTCCCCGGGGAGCTGTTTTTT.

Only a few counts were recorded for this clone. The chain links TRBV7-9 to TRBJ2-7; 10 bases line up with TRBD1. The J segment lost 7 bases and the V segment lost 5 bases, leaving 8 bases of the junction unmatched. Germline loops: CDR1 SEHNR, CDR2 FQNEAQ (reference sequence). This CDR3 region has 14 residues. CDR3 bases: TGTGCCAGCAGCCCTGGGACAGGGGTGTGGGAGCAGTACTTC. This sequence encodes CASSPGTGVWEQYF.

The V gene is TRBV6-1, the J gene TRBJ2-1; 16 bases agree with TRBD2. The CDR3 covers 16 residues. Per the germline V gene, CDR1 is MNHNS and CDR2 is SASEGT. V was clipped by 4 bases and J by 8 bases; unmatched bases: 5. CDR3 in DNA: TGTGCCAGCAGTGTGGGACTAGCGGGGGGGCAAGATGAGCAGTTCTTC. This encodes CASSVGLAGGQDEQFF.

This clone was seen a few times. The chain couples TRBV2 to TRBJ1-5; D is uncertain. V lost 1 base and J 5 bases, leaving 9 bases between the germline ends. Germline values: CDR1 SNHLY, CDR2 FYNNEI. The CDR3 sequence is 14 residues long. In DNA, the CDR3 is TGTGCCAGCAGTGAAGGTGGGAGGTATCAGCCCCAGCATTTT. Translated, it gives CASSEGGRYQPQHF.

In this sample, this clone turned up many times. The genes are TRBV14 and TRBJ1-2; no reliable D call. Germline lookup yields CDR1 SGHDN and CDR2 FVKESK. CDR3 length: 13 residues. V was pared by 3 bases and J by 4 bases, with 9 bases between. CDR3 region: CASSQGRSYGYTF. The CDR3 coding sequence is TGTGCCAGCAGCCAGGGCAGGTCCTATGGCTACACCTTC. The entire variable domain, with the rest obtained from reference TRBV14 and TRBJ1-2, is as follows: EAGVTQFPSHSVIEKGQTVTLRCDPISGHDNLYWYRRVMGKEIKFLLHFVKESKQDESGMPNNRFLAERTGGTYSTLKVQPAELEDSGVYFCASSQGRSYGYTFGSGTRLTVV.

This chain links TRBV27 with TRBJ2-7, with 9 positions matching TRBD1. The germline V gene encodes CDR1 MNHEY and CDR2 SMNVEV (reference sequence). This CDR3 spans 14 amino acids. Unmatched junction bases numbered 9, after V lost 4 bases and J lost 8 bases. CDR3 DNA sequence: TGTGCCAGCAGTTCCGAAGGACAGGGGATCCAGCAGTACTTC. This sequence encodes CASSSEGQGIQQYF.

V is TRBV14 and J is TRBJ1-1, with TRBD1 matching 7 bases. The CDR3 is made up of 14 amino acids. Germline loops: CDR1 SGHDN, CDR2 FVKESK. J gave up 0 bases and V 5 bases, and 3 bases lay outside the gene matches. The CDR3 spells CASSTRGLNTEAFF. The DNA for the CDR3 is TGTGCCAGCAGCACCAGGGGGTTGAACACTGAAGCTTTCTTT.

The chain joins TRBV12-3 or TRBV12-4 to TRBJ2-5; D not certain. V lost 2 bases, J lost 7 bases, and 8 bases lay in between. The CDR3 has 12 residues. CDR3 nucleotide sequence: TGTGCCAGCAGTTTATCTCCGGGGACCCAGTACTTC. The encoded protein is CASSLSPGTQYF.

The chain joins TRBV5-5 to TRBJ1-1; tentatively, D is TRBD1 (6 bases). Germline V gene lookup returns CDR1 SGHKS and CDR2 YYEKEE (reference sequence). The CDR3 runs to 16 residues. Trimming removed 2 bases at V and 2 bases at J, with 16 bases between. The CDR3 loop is CASSFEGVGVNTEAFF. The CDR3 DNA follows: TGTGCCAGCAGCTTCGAGGGGGTAGGGGTCAACACTGAAGCTTTCTTT.

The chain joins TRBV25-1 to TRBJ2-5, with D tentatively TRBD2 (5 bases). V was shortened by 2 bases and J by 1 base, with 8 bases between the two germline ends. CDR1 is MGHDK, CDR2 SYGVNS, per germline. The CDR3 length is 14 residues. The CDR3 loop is CASSEQRVQETQYF. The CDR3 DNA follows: TGTGCCAGCAGTGAACAGAGGGTCCAAGAGACCCAGTACTTC.

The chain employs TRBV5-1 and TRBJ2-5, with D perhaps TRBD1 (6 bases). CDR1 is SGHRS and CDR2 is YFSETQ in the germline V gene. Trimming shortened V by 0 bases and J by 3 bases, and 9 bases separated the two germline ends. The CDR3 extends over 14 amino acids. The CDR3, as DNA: TGCGCCAGCAGCTTGGCCACAGGGAAAGAGACCCAGTACTTC. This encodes CASSLATGKETQYF.

CDR3 bases: TGTGCCAGCTCTCCGGACTTATCACTCTACAATGAGCAGTTCTTC. Amino acid sequence: CASSPDLSLYNEQFF. The gene calls are TRBV18 and TRBJ2-1; TRBD2 is a possible D gene (5 bases). The CDR3 sequence is 15 residues long. V was clipped by 6 bases and J by 3 bases, with 15 bases between them. Germline V gene data show CDR1 as KGHSH and CDR2 as LQKENI.

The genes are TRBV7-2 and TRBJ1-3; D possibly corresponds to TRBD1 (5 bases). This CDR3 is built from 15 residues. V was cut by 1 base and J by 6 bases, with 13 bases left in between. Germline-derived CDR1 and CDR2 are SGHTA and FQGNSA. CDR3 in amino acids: CASSLVSGFENTIYF. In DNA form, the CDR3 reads TGTGCCAGCAGCTTAGTGTCAGGGTTTGAAAACACCATATATTTT.

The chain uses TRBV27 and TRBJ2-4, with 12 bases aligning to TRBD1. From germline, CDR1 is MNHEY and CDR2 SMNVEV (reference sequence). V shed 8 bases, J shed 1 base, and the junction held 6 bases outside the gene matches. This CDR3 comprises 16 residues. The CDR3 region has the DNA TGTGCCAGCGGGGGACAGGGGGCGAGGGCCAAAAACATTCAGTACTTC. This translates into CASGGQGARAKNIQYF.

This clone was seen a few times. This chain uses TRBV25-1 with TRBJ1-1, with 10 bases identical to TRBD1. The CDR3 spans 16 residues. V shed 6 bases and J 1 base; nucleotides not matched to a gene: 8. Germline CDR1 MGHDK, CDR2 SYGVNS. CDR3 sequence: CASRRGTGVRNTEAFF. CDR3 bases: TGTGCCAGCAGGCGGGGGACAGGGGTACGGAACACTGAAGCTTTCTTT.

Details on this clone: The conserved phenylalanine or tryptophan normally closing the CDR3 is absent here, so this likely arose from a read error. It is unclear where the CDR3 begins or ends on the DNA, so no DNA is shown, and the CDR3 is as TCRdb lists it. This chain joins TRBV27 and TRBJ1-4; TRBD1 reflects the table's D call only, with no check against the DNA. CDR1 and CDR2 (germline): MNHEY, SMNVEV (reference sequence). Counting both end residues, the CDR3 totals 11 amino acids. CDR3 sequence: CASSGVTGQGE.

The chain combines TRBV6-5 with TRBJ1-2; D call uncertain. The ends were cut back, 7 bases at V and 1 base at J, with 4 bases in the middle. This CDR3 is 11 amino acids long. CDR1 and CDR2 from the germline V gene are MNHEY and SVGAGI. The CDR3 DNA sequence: TGTGCCAGCAAACTTAACTATGGCTACACCTTC. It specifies CASKLNYGYTF.

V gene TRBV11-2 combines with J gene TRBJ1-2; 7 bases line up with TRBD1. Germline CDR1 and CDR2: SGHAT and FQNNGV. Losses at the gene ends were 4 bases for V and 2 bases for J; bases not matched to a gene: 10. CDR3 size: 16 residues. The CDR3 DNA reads TGTGCCAGCAGCTACTATCGACGGACAGGCAACTATGGCTACACCTTC. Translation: CASSYYRRTGNYGYTF. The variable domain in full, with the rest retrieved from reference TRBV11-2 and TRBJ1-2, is EAGVAQSPRYKIIEKRQSVAFWCNPISGHATLYWYQQILGQGPKLLIQFQNNGVVDDSQLPKDRFSAERLKGVDSTLKIQPAKLEDSAVYLCASSYYRRTGNYGYTFGSGTRLTVV.

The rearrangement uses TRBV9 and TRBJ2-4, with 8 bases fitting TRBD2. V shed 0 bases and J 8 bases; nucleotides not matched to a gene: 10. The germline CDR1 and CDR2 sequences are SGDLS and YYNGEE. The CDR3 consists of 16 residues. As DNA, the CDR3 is TGTGCCAGCAGCGTAGGCTCCGGGACTAGTGCGGACATTCAGTACTTC. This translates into CASSVGSGTSADIQYF.